This T cell receptor (beta chain) was sequenced during a study of blood T cell repertoires in COVID-19. Study overall: Italy, Spain and the United States were the sources of the convalescent and acute COVID-19 samples. The cDNA or gDNA used as material had been derived from T cells, B-cell-depleted T cells, or PBMCs.

Between the trimmed V and J ends, which lost 3 bases and 3 bases, there was a span of 13 bases. Germline V gene data show CDR1 as LGHNA and CDR2 as YNFKEQ. This CDR3 comprises 15 residues. Per the original methods: Using reference gene primer amplification, nucleated cell counts were estimated. Profiled with immunoSEQ multiplex PCR; TCRdb holds only in-frame clones, not every one. V and J calls and clone size come straight from that table; D and trimming were deduced from the DNA. The repertoire holds more than 200,000 clones, with 87% as singletons. This receptor was obtained from a man aged 18-30 years with active or convalescent COVID-19. This chain joins TRBV4-2 and TRBJ2-3; a weak D match, TRBD2 (7 bases). Sequencing was done on a sample of peripheral blood. CDR3 in amino acids: CASSQGGGDTDTQYF. DNA for the CDR3: TGTGCCAGCAGCCAGGGCGGGGGCGATACAGATACGCAGTATTTT.